The 25 T cell receptor beta chains given below trace back to one sample, sequenced in a study of blood T cells in healthy people across ages. The second PCR ran roughly 7 to 11 cycles with a sample-barcoded 5' primer and J-beta primers. TCRdb reprocessed the 5' RACE reads via MiXCR and lists one record per CDR3 protein. The sample holds over a million distinct CDR3 sequences, roughly a quarter seen once. The sample also formed part of further work on T cells of mothers and their children.

Sequencing was carried out using blood. These receptors were collected from a girl aged 2-9 years in good health.

The chain is built from TRBV5-4 and TRBJ2-7; 10 positions match TRBD2. CDR1 is SGHNT, CDR2 YYREEE, per germline (reference sequence). V was pared by 0 bases and J by 3 bases, with 9 bases of the junction left unmatched. CDR3 size: 17 residues. The CDR3 loop reads CASSLASSGSFIYEQYF. The CDR3, as DNA: TGTGCCAGCAGCTTGGCGTCTAGCGGGAGTTTTATCTACGAGCAGTACTTC.

This clonotype was counted only a few times. The J gene is TRBJ2-3, the V gene TRBV5-1; D is unresolved. CDR3 length: 14 amino acids. Trimming pared 5 bases from V and 6 bases from J, leaving 16 bases between. CDR1 is SGHRS, CDR2 YFSETQ, per germline. The CDR3 protein is CASRFDRARDTQYF. CDR3 sequence (DNA): TGCGCCAGCAGGTTCGATCGGGCCCGGGATACGCAGTATTTT.

The V and J genes are TRBV18 and TRBJ2-1, with unresolved D. CDR1 and CDR2 from the germline V gene are KGHSH and LQKENI. The CDR3 is 16 residues long. With 0 bases removed from V and 4 bases from J, the gap between germline ends came to 13 bases. The CDR3 coding sequence is TGTGCCAGCTCACCACCAAGTCGGCTAACATACAATGAGCAGTTCTTC. It is translated as CASSPPSRLTYNEQFF.

This clonotype appeared a few times. The V call is TRBV6-2 or TRBV6-3, the J call TRBJ2-3, with D possibly being TRBD1 or TRBD2 (5 bases each). The CDR3 has 16 residues. Germline lookup yields CDR1 MNHEY and CDR2 SVGEGT. Between the trimmed V and J ends, which lost 6 bases and 2 bases, there was a span of 18 bases. DNA of the CDR3: TGTGCCAGCAGCCCTAGGGACCTAGAGGACACAGATACGCAGTATTTT. This codes for CASSPRDLEDTDTQYF.

V usage is TRBV20-1 and J usage is TRBJ2-5; either TRBD1 or TRBD2 may fit D (6 bases each). The V gene's germline CDR1 is DFQATT and CDR2 SNEGSKA (reference sequence). This CDR3 is built from 14 residues. V was pared by 5 bases and J by 7 bases, with 20 bases between. CDR3 DNA sequence: TGCAGTGCTGGCGGAGGGGGGATCTTGGGGACCCAGTACTTC. Protein product: CSAGGGGILGTQYF.

The table lists this clonotype with a few counts. CDR3 protein: CASSSEVGGGNTEAFF. The CDR3 nucleotides are TGTGCCAGCAGCTCGGAGGTGGGGGGCGGAAACACTGAAGCTTTCTTT. The V gene is TRBV7-8, the J gene TRBJ1-1; a weak D match, TRBD1 (6 bases). This CDR3 has 16 amino acids. CDR1 is SGHVS and CDR2 is FQNEAQ in the germline V gene. The V gene lost 4 bases and the J gene lost 2 bases, with 17 bases spanning the gap.

Only a few counts were recorded for this clonotype. This chain joins TRBV15 and TRBJ2-3, with 8 bases lining up with TRBD1. The CDR3 loop spans 16 amino acids. V lost 3 bases, J lost 6 bases, and 11 bases stayed unmatched. Germline CDR1 reads LNHNV; CDR2 reads YYDKDF (reference sequence). In DNA, the CDR3 is TGTGCCACCAGCAGTGGTCAGGGGGCGATTCCCGATACGCAGTATTTT. Its protein product is CATSSGQGAIPDTQYF. The entire variable domain, with the rest obtained from reference TRBV15 and TRBJ2-3, is as follows: DAMVIQNPRYQVTQFGKPVTLSCSQTLNHNVMYWYQQKSSQAPKLLFHYYDKDFNNEADTPDNFQSRRPNTSFCFLDIRSPGLGDTAMYLCATSSGQGAIPDTQYFGPGTRLTVL.

This sequence joins TRBV12-3 or TRBV12-4 and TRBJ1-2; D is unclear. Trimming removed 3 bases from V and 0 bases from J, with 5 bases in between. CDR3 length: 13 residues. The CDR3 nucleotides are TGTGCCAGCAGTTTGAAGGCTAACTATGGCTACACCTTC. It is translated as CASSLKANYGYTF.

A few counts support this clonotype. J is TRBJ2-5 and V is TRBV7-2; D gene unclear. The J call is in doubt because the DNA end fits TRBJ2-7 better. Germline CDR1 reads SGHTA; CDR2 reads FQGNSA. This CDR3 spans 14 amino acids. The CDR3 DNA reads as TGTGCCAGCAGCTTCCGGAACGTTCCCTACGAGCAGTACTTC. It encodes CASSFRNVPYEQYF.

This clonotype has only a few counts. The rearrangement joins TRBV29-1 to TRBJ2-3, with D perhaps matching TRBD1 (7 bases). Germline V gene sequence: CDR1 SQVTM, CDR2 ANQGSEA. V was pared by 6 bases and J by 4 bases, with 20 bases between. CDR3 length: 15 amino acids. This chain's CDR3 is CSVTSDREVADTQYF. The CDR3 nucleotides are TGCAGCGTGACCAGCGACAGGGAGGTAGCAGATACGCAGTATTTT.

The chain uses TRBV20-1 and TRBJ2-5; D possibly corresponds to TRBD2 (5 bases). V shed 3 bases and J shed 5 bases, with 16 bases lying between them. Germline assignment: CDR1 DFQATT and CDR2 SNEGSKA (reference sequence). The CDR3 loop spans 14 amino acids. The chain's CDR3 is CSASREASGETQYF. The CDR3 nucleotides are TGCAGTGCTAGCCGAGAGGCGTCGGGGGAGACCCAGTACTTC.

This clonotype was recorded a few times. The CDR3 coding sequence is TGTGCCAGCAGCCAGCTACAGGGGGCGGGGGAGACCCAGTACTTC. Residues: CASSQLQGAGETQYF. J is TRBJ2-5 and V is TRBV7-3; 9 bases fit TRBD1. The CDR3 length is 15 residues. Looked up from germline, CDR1 is SGHTA and CDR2 is FQGTGA. With 5 bases clipped from V and 5 bases from J, the junction kept 9 bases outside the gene matches.

This rearrangement joins TRBV3-1 to TRBJ2-5; a possible D gene is TRBD1 (6 bases). Germline assignment: CDR1 LGHDT and CDR2 YNNKEL (reference sequence). Trimming pared 1 base from V and 11 bases from J, leaving 17 bases between. The CDR3 sequence is 14 residues long. The CDR3 here is CASSQAGVSSEQYF. The DNA of the CDR3 is TGTGCCAGCAGCCAAGCAGGGGTCTCTTCTGAGCAGTACTTC.

The chain recombines TRBV6-1 with TRBJ1-2; D is undetermined. Trimming cost V 3 bases and J 7 bases, with 9 bases left between them. Germline V gene sequence: CDR1 MNHNS, CDR2 SASEGT. The CDR3 is 12 residues long. CDR3 residues: CASSDGWSGYTF. CDR3 nucleotide sequence: TGTGCCAGCAGTGATGGGTGGAGTGGCTACACCTTC.

The table lists this clonotype with a few counts. This sequence joins TRBV20-1 and TRBJ2-7, with D possibly matching TRBD1 (6 bases). Deletions cut 1 base from V and 3 bases from J, with 13 bases between. The CDR3 runs to 14 residues. CDR1 is DFQATT and CDR2 is SNEGSKA in the germline V gene (reference sequence). DNA of the CDR3: TGCAGTGCTAGAGTGGGACACGGTGGCTACGAGCAGTACTTC. Its translation is CSARVGHGGYEQYF.

The V call is TRBV25-1, the J call TRBJ2-1, with TRBD2 identical over 8 bases. J was trimmed by 8 bases and V by 1 base; bases with no gene match: 7. The CDR3 extends over 15 amino acids. Germline V gene sequence: CDR1 MGHDK, CDR2 SYGVNS. The CDR3 sequence is CASSESVAGRDEQFF. DNA of the CDR3: TGTGCCAGCAGTGAATCGGTAGCGGGGCGGGATGAGCAGTTCTTC.

This chain uses TRBV7-9 with TRBJ2-1; TRBD2 matches at 7 bases. V lost 3 bases and J lost 1; bases outside the gene matches: 3. The CDR3 extends over 15 amino acids. The germline V gene has CDR1 SEHNR and CDR2 FQNEAQ (reference sequence). The CDR3 sequence: CASSFRRESYNEQFF. In DNA, the CDR3 is TGTGCCAGCAGCTTCCGGCGGGAGTCCTACAATGAGCAGTTCTTC. The complete variable domain, with remaining parts taken from reference TRBV7-9 and TRBJ2-1, reads DTGVSQNPRHKITKRGQNVTFRCDPISEHNRLYWYRQTLGQGPEFLTYFQNEAQLEKSRLLSDRFSAERPKGSFSTLEIQRTEQGDSAMYLCASSFRRESYNEQFFGPGTRLTVL.

The CDR3, as DNA: TGTGCCAGCAGCTTCGTCTTGCGTGGGCGGGGGGGGAGTGAGACCCAGTACTTC. Amino acid sequence: CASSFVLRGRGGSETQYF. The J gene is TRBJ2-5, the V gene TRBV11-2; 9 nucleotides line up with TRBD2. Germline V CDR1 and CDR2: SGHAT, FQNNGV. The CDR3 runs 18 residues. The V and J ends lost 3 bases and 5 bases, in that order; junction bases with no gene match: 16.

This clonotype was found a few times. CDR3 sequence reads: CATRVGWYEQFF. CDR3 DNA: TGTGCCACCAGGGTAGGTTGGTATGAGCAGTTCTTC. V and J are TRBV24-1 and TRBJ2-5; D not resolved. Matching the DNA end better, TRBJ2-1 makes the J call doubtful. CDR3 length equals 12 residues. Per the germline V gene, CDR1 is KGHDR and CDR2 is SFDVKD.

This clonotype has a handful of counts. The V gene is TRBV10-3, the J gene TRBJ2-3; D uncertain. CDR1 and CDR2 (germline): ENHRY, SYGVKD. This CDR3 contains 13 residues. Trimming shortened V by 3 bases and J by 3 bases, and 7 bases separated the two germline ends. The CDR3 bases are TGTGCCATCAGTGACCGGTTAACAGATACGCAGTATTTT. Protein: CAISDRLTDTQYF.

The chain combines TRBV20-1 with TRBJ2-5; tentatively, D is TRBD1 (6 bases). Trimming removed 3 bases from V and 5 bases from J, with 10 bases in between. Germline assignment: CDR1 DFQATT and CDR2 SNEGSKA (reference sequence). This CDR3 has 12 amino acids. The DNA of the CDR3 is TGCAGTGCTAGGAGGACAGAGGAGACCCAGTACTTC. Translated, it gives CSARRTEETQYF.

The rearrangement links TRBV7-3 to TRBJ2-1; no reliable D call. The germline V gene encodes CDR1 SGHTA and CDR2 FQGTGA. V was shortened by 0 bases and J by 5 bases, with 5 bases between the two germline ends. The CDR3 has 13 amino acids. The CDR3 nucleotides read TGTGCCAGCAGCTTAACAAGGGACAATGAGCAGTTCTTC. Translated: CASSLTRDNEQFF.

The gene calls are TRBV7-9 and TRBJ2-2; D possibly matches TRBD1 or TRBD2 (5 bases each). The length of the CDR3 is 17 residues. Germline values: CDR1 SEHNR, CDR2 FQNEAQ (reference sequence). Trimming took off 2 bases at V and 4 bases at J, with 17 bases between the two ends. The CDR3 reads CASSLFGADKATGELFF. CDR3 nucleotide sequence: TGTGCCAGCAGCTTATTCGGGGCGGATAAAGCCACCGGGGAGCTGTTTTTT.

Only one count was recorded for this clonotype. The V gene is TRBV27, the J gene TRBJ2-1; 12 nucleotides match TRBD2. CDR3 length: 23 amino acids. Germline loops: CDR1 MNHEY, CDR2 SMNVEV (reference sequence). V was pared by 3 bases and J by 2 bases, with 23 bases of the junction left unmatched. In DNA, the CDR3 is TGTGCCAGCAGTTTGTCTCGAGACAGGGGGCGTCTAGCGGGAGGGCCTACCTACAATGAGCAGTTCTTC. Translation gives CASSLSRDRGRLAGGPTYNEQFF.

This clonotype has a handful of counts. This chain connects TRBV4-3 to TRBJ2-1, with 11 bases fitting TRBD2. TRBJ2-5 matches the DNA end more closely, so the J call is doubtful. CDR3 length: 19 residues. Germline CDR1 and CDR2: LGHNA and YSLEER. The CDR3 protein is CASSQGASGGTNFQETQYF. As DNA, the CDR3 is TGCGCCAGCAGCCAAGGCGCTAGCGGGGGGACGAATTTCCAAGAGACCCAGTACTTC.